The T cell receptor (beta chain) described here comes from a study of early T cells in non-severe SARS-CoV-2 infection. This CDR3 has 14 amino acids. J gave up 6 bases and V 7 bases, and 6 bases lay outside the gene matches. Germline values: CDR1 MNHEY, CDR2 SVGAGI. TCRdb analysed the 5' RACE reads with MiXCR anew, one entry per CDR3 protein. Of about 49,000 distinct CDR3 sequences in the sample, about 10% were seen once. The receptor comes from an adult who was a healthcare worker with PCR-confirmed SARS-CoV-2 infection or an uninfected control (not recorded which). Sequenced input: whole blood. The J gene is TRBJ2-7, the V gene TRBV6-5; 13 bases line up with TRBD2. The CDR3 DNA reads TGTGCCAGCACCAGGACTAGCGGGAGCTCCGAGCAGTACTTC. It encodes CASTRTSGSSEQYF.